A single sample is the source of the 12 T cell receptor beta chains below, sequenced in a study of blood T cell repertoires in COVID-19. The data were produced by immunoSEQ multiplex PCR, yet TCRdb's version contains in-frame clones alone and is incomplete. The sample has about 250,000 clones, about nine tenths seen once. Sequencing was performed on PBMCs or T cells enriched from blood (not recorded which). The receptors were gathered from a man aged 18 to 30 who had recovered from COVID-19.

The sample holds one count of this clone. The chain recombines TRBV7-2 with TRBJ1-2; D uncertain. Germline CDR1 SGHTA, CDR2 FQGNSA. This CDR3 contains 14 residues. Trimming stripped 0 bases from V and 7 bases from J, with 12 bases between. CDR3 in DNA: TGTGCCAGCAGCTTAGCTCCCCCTACGGGTGGCTACACCTTC. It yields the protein CASSLAPPTGGYTF.

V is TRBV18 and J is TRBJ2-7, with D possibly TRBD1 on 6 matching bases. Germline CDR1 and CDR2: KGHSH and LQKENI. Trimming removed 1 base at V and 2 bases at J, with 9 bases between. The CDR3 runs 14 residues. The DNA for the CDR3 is TGTGCCAGCTCACCACGGGGGCTCACCTACGAGCAGTACTTC. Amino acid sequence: CASSPRGLTYEQYF.

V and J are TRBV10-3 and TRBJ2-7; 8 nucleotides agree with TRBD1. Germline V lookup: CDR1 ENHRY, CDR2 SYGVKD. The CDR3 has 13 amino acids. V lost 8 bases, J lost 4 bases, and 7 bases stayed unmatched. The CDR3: CAIWSGGRYEQYF. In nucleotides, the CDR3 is TGTGCCATCTGGTCAGGGGGCCGATACGAGCAGTACTTC.

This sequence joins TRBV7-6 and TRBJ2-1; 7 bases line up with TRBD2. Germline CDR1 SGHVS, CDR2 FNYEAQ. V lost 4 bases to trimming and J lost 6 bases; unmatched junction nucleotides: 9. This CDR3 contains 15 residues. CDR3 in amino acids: CASSWLAGEGNEQFF. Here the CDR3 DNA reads TGTGCCAGCAGCTGGCTGGCGGGAGAGGGCAATGAGCAGTTCTTC.

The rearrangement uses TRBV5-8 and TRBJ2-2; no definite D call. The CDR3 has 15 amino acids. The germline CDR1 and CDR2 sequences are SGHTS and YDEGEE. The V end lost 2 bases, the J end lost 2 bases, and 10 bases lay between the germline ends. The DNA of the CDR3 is TGTGCCAGCAGCTTTTCGTTGAGAAACACCGGGGAGCTGTTTTTT. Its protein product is CASSFSLRNTGELFF. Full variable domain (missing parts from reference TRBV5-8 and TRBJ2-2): EAGVTQSPTHLIKTRGQQATLRCSPISGHTSVYWYQQALGLGLQFLLWYDEGEERNRGNFPPRFSGRQFPNYSSELNVNALELEDSALYLCASSFSLRNTGELFFGEGSRLTVL.

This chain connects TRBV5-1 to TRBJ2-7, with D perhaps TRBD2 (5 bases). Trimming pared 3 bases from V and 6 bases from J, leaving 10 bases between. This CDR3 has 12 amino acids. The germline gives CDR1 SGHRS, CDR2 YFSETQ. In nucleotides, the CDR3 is TGCGCCAGCAGCTCCCGGGGAAGCGAGCAGTACTTC. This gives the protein CASSSRGSEQYF.

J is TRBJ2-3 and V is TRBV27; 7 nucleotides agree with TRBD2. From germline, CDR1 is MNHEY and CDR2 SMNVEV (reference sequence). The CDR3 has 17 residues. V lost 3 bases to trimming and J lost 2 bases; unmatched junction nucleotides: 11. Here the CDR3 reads CASSFGMGGSYTDTQYF. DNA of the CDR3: TGTGCCAGCAGTTTCGGGATGGGGGGGTCTTACACAGATACGCAGTATTTT.

In nucleotides, the CDR3 is TGTGCCAGCAGTTTCACCGATTACAATGGCTACACCTTC. This codes for CASSFTDYNGYTF. The chain uses TRBV28 and TRBJ1-2; D remains ambiguous. Germline values: CDR1 MDHEN, CDR2 SYDVKM. The CDR3 is 13 amino acids. Trimming cost V 3 bases and J 6 bases, with 11 bases left between them.

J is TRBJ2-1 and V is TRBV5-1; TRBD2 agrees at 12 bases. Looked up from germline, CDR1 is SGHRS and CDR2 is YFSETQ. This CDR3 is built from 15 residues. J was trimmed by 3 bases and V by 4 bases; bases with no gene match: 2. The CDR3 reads CASSATSGSYNEQFF. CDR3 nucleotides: TGCGCCAGCAGCGCGACTAGCGGGAGCTACAATGAGCAGTTCTTC.

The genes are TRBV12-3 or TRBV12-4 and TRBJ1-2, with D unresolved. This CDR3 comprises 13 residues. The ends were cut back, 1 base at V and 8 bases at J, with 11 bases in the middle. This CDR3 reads CASSLGRVRGYTF. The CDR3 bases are TGTGCCAGCAGTTTAGGGCGCGTGCGGGGCTACACCTTC.

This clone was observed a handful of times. The CDR3 nucleotides are TGCGCCAGCAGCTTGGACAGGTCGAACACCGGGGAGCTGTTTTTT. Protein product: CASSLDRSNTGELFF. The gene calls are TRBV5-1 and TRBJ2-2, with D tentatively TRBD1 (5 bases). V was cut by 0 bases and J by 0 bases, with 6 bases left in between. The CDR3 consists of 15 residues. The germline V gene has CDR1 SGHRS and CDR2 YFSETQ.

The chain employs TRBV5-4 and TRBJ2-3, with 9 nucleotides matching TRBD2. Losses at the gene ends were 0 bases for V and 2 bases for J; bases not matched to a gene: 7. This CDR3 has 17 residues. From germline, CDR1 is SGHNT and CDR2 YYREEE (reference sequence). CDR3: CASSLDAAGGFTDTQYF. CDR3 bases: TGTGCCAGCAGCTTGGACGCAGCGGGGGGTTTCACAGATACGCAGTATTTT.